The TCR beta chain described here comes from a study of T cell repertoires in cytomegalovirus infection. A remark on this clonotype: Its target is unknown.

One entry per CDR3 protein, called by TCRdb with MiXCR from the reads. This repertoire shows about 770,000 distinct CDR3 sequences, just under 30% found once; its top ten account for about an eighth. CDR3 size: 13 residues. Trimming took off 6 bases at V and 5 bases at J, with 13 bases between the two ends. CDR1 is MNHGY, CDR2 SAAAGT, per germline. The rearrangement links TRBV6-8 to TRBJ1-1; D is unresolved. The receptor was isolated from a human donor in good health (CMV status not recorded). Some clones in this sample may be carry-over from other donors' samples. This specimen consisted of cultured CD8+ T cells from PBMCs, obtained from culture after CMV antigen stimulation. The CDR3 is CASSPRWETEAFF. For the CDR3, the DNA is TGTGCCAGCAGCCCGCGTTGGGAGACTGAAGCTTTCTTT.